These 22 T cell receptor beta chains originate from one sample sequenced in a study of T-cell memory formation after mild COVID-19. TCRdb itself ran the 5' RACE reads through MiXCR, one entry per CDR3 protein. The sample includes approximately 560,000 distinct CDR3 sequences, 17% of them seen just once. The sample consisted of PBMCs or a T cell subset sorted from them (not recorded which). All receptors derive from an adult woman who had mild COVID-19 (a few samples of this study predate the infection). Cell type and time point are not known.

The chain carries TRBV12-3 or TRBV12-4 and TRBJ2-3; D perhaps matches TRBD1 (6 bases). CDR3 size: 17 residues. Deletions cut 5 bases from V and 0 bases from J, with 18 bases between. The chain's CDR3 is CASSQTPQGPSTDTQYF. CDR3 nucleotides: TGTGCCAGCAGTCAAACCCCCCAGGGGCCAAGCACAGATACGCAGTATTTT.

This clonotype has only a few counts. The V and J genes are TRBV11-3 and TRBJ2-1, with D possibly matching TRBD1 (5 bases). The germline CDR1 and CDR2 sequences are SGHNT and YENEEA. The CDR3 has 12 amino acids. Trimming cost V 6 bases and J 5 bases, with 8 bases left between them. CDR3 DNA: TGTGCCAGCAGAGGGGTTGACAATGAGCAGTTCTTC. Amino acid sequence: CASRGVDNEQFF.

This chain uses TRBV4-1 with TRBJ2-1; tentatively, D is TRBD2 (6 bases). V shed 0 bases and J shed 6 bases, with 9 bases lying between them. Looked up from germline, CDR1 is MGHRA and CDR2 is YSYEKL. This CDR3 region has 14 residues. In DNA, the CDR3 is TGCGCCAGCAGCCAAGATACAGCGGGCAATGAGCAGTTCTTC. Encoded protein: CASSQDTAGNEQFF.

This clonotype was detected a few times. Written as DNA, the CDR3 is TGCGCCAGCAGCAGTGGACAGCCCAGCTCCTACAATGAGCAGTTCTTC. Amino acids: CASSSGQPSSYNEQFF. This sequence joins TRBV5-1 and TRBJ2-1; the D gene is possibly TRBD1 (6 bases). Trimming left V 4 bases short and J 0 bases short, with 14 bases between. There are 16 residues in the CDR3. CDR1 is SGHRS, CDR2 YFSETQ, per germline.

This chain joins TRBV27 and TRBJ1-2; tentatively, D is TRBD1 (5 bases). This CDR3 has 16 amino acids. V lost 6 bases, J lost 4 bases, and 21 bases lay in between. CDR1 is MNHEY, CDR2 SMNVEV, per germline (reference sequence). In DNA, the CDR3 is TGTGCCAGCAGCTCTGGGGGAGCCCCCTTATTCTATGGCTACACCTTC. It specifies CASSSGGAPLFYGYTF.

This clonotype was counted a few times. V and J are TRBV18 and TRBJ2-2; D unclear. The V and J ends lost 2 bases and 0 bases respectively, with 16 bases between them. The germline V gene has CDR1 KGHSH and CDR2 LQKENI. CDR3 size: 18 residues. This CDR3 reads CASSPGISQYANTGELFF. In DNA, the CDR3 is TGTGCCAGCTCACCAGGCATCTCACAGTACGCGAACACCGGGGAGCTGTTTTTT.

The chain recombines TRBV5-1 with TRBJ2-5; weak D call: TRBD1 (6 bases). The V gene lost 4 bases and the J gene lost 4 bases, with 17 bases spanning the gap. Germline values: CDR1 SGHRS, CDR2 YFSETQ. This CDR3 region has 15 residues. Here the CDR3 reads CASSARGGVVETQYF. The CDR3 DNA follows: TGCGCCAGCAGCGCCAGGGGTGGGGTAGTAGAGACCCAGTACTTC.

The rearrangement uses TRBV20-1 and TRBJ1-5, with a possible D match to TRBD1 (5 bases). The CDR3 totals 15 residues. V dropped 1 base and J dropped 6 bases, with 16 bases sitting between them. Germline assignment: CDR1 DFQATT and CDR2 SNEGSKA (reference sequence). CDR3 DNA: TGCAGTGCTAGAGTAGGTGGGCAGGGAGGTCAGCCCCAGCATTTT. It specifies CSARVGGQGGQPQHF.

This clonotype was observed a handful of times. This chain uses TRBV4-1 with TRBJ2-5, with D tentatively TRBD1 or TRBD2 (5 bases each). Germline V lookup: CDR1 MGHRA, CDR2 YSYEKL. CDR3 length: 15 residues. The germline V and J ends were trimmed by 3 bases and 5 bases, with 16 bases remaining between them. This chain's CDR3 is CASSHLDGGEETQYF. The CDR3 nucleotides are TGCGCCAGCAGCCACTTAGATGGGGGAGAGGAGACCCAGTACTTC.

This clonotype was seen a handful of times. The genes are TRBV29-1 and TRBJ2-7; D is perhaps TRBD1 (6 bases). Trimming cost V 7 bases and J 0 bases, with 13 bases left between them. Germline V gene sequence: CDR1 SQVTM, CDR2 ANQGSEA. The CDR3 extends over 13 amino acids. Here the CDR3 reads CSATRDNSYEQYF. In DNA, the CDR3 is TGCAGCGCCACCCGGGACAACTCCTACGAGCAGTACTTC.

For the CDR3, the DNA is TGTGCCAGCAGTTACTTGGAGGGGATCTCCTACGAGCAGTACTTC. Its protein product is CASSYLEGISYEQYF. The V and J genes are TRBV6-5 and TRBJ2-7, with a possible D match to TRBD2 (6 bases). CDR3 length equals 15 residues. Trimming took off 1 base at V and 0 bases at J, with 10 bases between the two ends. Per the germline V gene, CDR1 is MNHEY and CDR2 is SVGAGI.

This chain connects TRBV12-3 or TRBV12-4 to TRBJ1-3; D possibly corresponds to TRBD1 (5 bases). This CDR3 region has 14 residues. V was trimmed by 10 bases and J by 2 bases, leaving 15 bases between them. The CDR3 nucleotides read TGTGCCACCCTCCGTGGGGGAACTGGAAACACCATATATTTT. Its protein is CATLRGGTGNTIYF.

This clonotype has only a few counts. Written as DNA, the CDR3 is TGTGCCAGCAGCGGAGAGGGACAGGAGGGCTACACCTTC. Residues: CASSGEGQEGYTF. The rearrangement uses TRBV9 and TRBJ1-2, with 8 positions matching TRBD1. Germline V gives CDR1 SGDLS, CDR2 YYNGEE. The CDR3 length is 13 residues. V lost 3 bases and J lost 8; bases outside the gene matches: 6.

The V gene is TRBV5-1, the J gene TRBJ2-2; 8 nucleotides match TRBD1. V trimming: 4 bases; J trimming: 4 bases; junction bases outside the gene matches: 9. The CDR3 is 16 residues long. Germline V CDR1 and CDR2: SGHRS, YFSETQ. This chain's CDR3 is CASSVGGQASTGELFF. CDR3 coding DNA: TGCGCCAGCAGCGTGGGGGGACAGGCGAGCACCGGGGAGCTGTTTTTT.

This chain joins TRBV11-2 and TRBJ2-7; D unclear. This CDR3 is built from 15 residues. V was pared by 0 bases and J by 0 bases, with 9 bases between. CDR1 is SGHAT, CDR2 FQNNGV, per germline. The CDR3 DNA sequence: TGTGCCAGCAGCTTAGAATCACAGCACTCCTACGAGCAGTACTTC. Protein product: CASSLESQHSYEQYF.

This clonotype came up many times. This sequence joins TRBV7-6 and TRBJ2-6; D uncertain. This CDR3 comprises 16 residues. Germline V gene lookup returns CDR1 SGHVS and CDR2 FNYEAQ. Trimming removed 1 base from V and 0 bases from J, with 7 bases in between. CDR3 nucleotides: TGTGCCAGCAGCTTAGGAGGAAACTCTGGGGCCAACGTCCTGACTTTC. Residues: CASSLGGNSGANVLTF.

The chain recombines TRBV4-1 with TRBJ2-2, with TRBD2 identical over 10 bases. There are 15 residues in the CDR3. After removal of 3 bases from V and 6 bases from J, the junction contained 4 bases not matched to a gene. The germline CDR1 and CDR2 sequences are MGHRA and YSYEKL. Written as DNA, the CDR3 is TGCGCCAGCAGCCATGGACTAGCGGACCCCGGGGAGCTGTTTTTT. Its protein is CASSHGLADPGELFF.

This clonotype was observed a few times. V usage is TRBV2 and J usage is TRBJ2-3, with 15 bases matching TRBD2. This CDR3 is 19 amino acids long. Germline CDR1 SNHLY, CDR2 FYNNEI. The J segment lost 2 bases and the V segment lost 5 bases, leaving 11 bases of the junction unmatched. The CDR3 bases are TGTGCCAGCAGTAAGGGACTAGCGGGGGGCCGGCAGCTCACAGATACGCAGTATTTT. Translated: CASSKGLAGGRQLTDTQYF.

The V gene is TRBV4-1, the J gene TRBJ2-1, with 8 bases that match TRBD2. V was clipped by 5 bases and J by 6 bases; unmatched bases: 18. The germline V gene encodes CDR1 MGHRA and CDR2 YSYEKL. The CDR3 is 18 residues long. CDR3 sequence (DNA): TGCGCCAGCAGCTCACCCTTGCGGGAGGAGCCCCCGGGCAATGAGCAGTTCTTC. Encoded protein: CASSSPLREEPPGNEQFF.

Many counts were recorded for this clonotype. The chain carries TRBV7-6 and TRBJ2-7, with TRBD2 matching over 9 bases. This CDR3 spans 15 amino acids. V gave up 5 bases and J gave up 2 bases; unmatched junction bases: 7. CDR1 is SGHVS, CDR2 FNYEAQ, per germline. CDR3 sequence (DNA): TGTGCCAGCAGCCAGGGTAGCGGGGGAACCTACGAGCAGTACTTC. It translates to CASSQGSGGTYEQYF. Together with reference TRBV7-6 and TRBJ2-7, the CDR3 gives the full variable domain: GAGVSQSPRYKVTKRGQDVALRCDPISGHVSLYWYRQALGQGPEFLTYFNYEAQQDKSGLPNDRFSAERPEGSISTLTIQRTEQRDSAMYRCASSQGSGGTYEQYFGPGTRLTVT.

The chain has TRBV20-1 and TRBJ1-5, with D uncertain. V dropped 5 bases and J dropped 0 bases, with 11 bases sitting between them. From germline, CDR1 is DFQATT and CDR2 SNEGSKA (reference sequence). The CDR3 has 14 amino acids. CDR3: CSAVWPGSNQPQHF. CDR3 nucleotide sequence: TGCAGTGCTGTCTGGCCGGGTAGCAATCAGCCCCAGCATTTT.

This clonotype was counted between two and nine times. The chain has TRBV12-3 or TRBV12-4 and TRBJ1-5; the D gene is possibly TRBD1 (6 bases). V lost 7 bases and J 4 bases, leaving 14 bases between the germline ends. This CDR3 has 14 amino acids. The CDR3 reads CASIWGQGNQPQHF. CDR3 coding DNA: TGTGCCAGCATCTGGGGTCAGGGGAATCAGCCCCAGCATTTT.